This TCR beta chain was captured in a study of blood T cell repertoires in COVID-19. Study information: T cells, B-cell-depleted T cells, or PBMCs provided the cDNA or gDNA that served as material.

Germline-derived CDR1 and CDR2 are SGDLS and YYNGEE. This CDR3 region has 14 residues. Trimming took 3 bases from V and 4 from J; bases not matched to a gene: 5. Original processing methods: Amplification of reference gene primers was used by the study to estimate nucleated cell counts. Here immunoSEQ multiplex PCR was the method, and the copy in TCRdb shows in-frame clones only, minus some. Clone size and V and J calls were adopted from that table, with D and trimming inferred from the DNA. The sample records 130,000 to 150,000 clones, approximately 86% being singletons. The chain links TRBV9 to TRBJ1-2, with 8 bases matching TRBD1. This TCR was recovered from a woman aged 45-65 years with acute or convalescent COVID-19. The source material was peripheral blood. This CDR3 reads CASSASGGGYGYTF. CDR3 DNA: TGTGCCAGCAGCGCATCAGGGGGCGGCTATGGCTACACCTTC.